The 9 T cell receptor beta chains below come from one sample, sequenced in a study of cytomegalovirus exposure and HLA in healthy donors. Researchers ran the PCR with 60 Vbeta and 13 Jbeta primers. TCRdb keeps only in-frame clones here, not all; method: immunoSEQ multiplex PCR. The table records approximately 160,000 clones, roughly 80% of them present only once. The sample consisted of PBMCs. The receptors derive from a man aged 50 to 60 in good health and CMV-seropositive.

The V and J genes are TRBV4-1 and TRBJ2-4, with a possible D match to TRBD2 (5 bases). CDR1 and CDR2 (germline): MGHRA, YSYEKL. The CDR3 contains 12 residues. V lost 4 bases, J lost 6 bases, and 7 bases lay in between. CDR3 sequence: CASSPGGNIQYF. CDR3 in DNA: TGCGCCAGCAGCCCAGGAGGAAACATTCAGTACTTC.

The V call is TRBV2, the J call TRBJ2-7, with 8 bases identical to TRBD2. Germline V lookup: CDR1 SNHLY, CDR2 FYNNEI. The CDR3 extends over 12 amino acids. The junction had 3 bases not matched to a gene; V was cut back by 7 bases and J by 4 bases. The CDR3 nucleotides are TGTGCCAGCAACAGCGGGGGTTACGAGCAGTACTTC. Translating it yields CASNSGGYEQYF.

The chain recombines TRBV10-2 with TRBJ2-1; tentative D call: TRBD1 (5 bases). Looked up from germline, CDR1 is WSHSY and CDR2 is SAAADI. The ends were cut back, 8 bases at V and 0 bases at J, with 8 bases in the middle. There are 13 residues in the CDR3. CDR3 residues: CASSQGSYNEQFF. For the CDR3, the DNA is TGCGCCAGCTCCCAGGGCTCCTACAATGAGCAGTTCTTC.

The chain combines TRBV4-1 with TRBJ2-7; weak D call: TRBD1 (6 bases). The CDR3 length is 15 residues. With 1 base removed from V and 2 bases from J, the gap between germline ends came to 12 bases. Germline CDR1 and CDR2: MGHRA and YSYEKL. CDR3 bases: TGCGCCAGCAGCCAAGGGCAGGGGCTCCCCTACGAGCAGTACTTC. It is translated as CASSQGQGLPYEQYF.

The chain is built from TRBV5-1 and TRBJ2-7; D not resolved. V was cut by 3 bases and J by 0 bases, with 10 bases left in between. CDR1 is SGHRS and CDR2 is YFSETQ in the germline V gene. The CDR3 has 14 residues. Here the CDR3 DNA reads TGCGCCAGCAGCTCGACTGGTTTCTCCTACGAGCAGTACTTC. It translates to CASSSTGFSYEQYF.

In its sample, this clone was seen a few times. The gene calls are TRBV5-1 and TRBJ1-2, with 9 bases aligning to TRBD1. Germline V lookup: CDR1 SGHRS, CDR2 YFSETQ. The CDR3 has 14 amino acids. J gave up 6 bases and V 0 bases, and 3 bases lay outside the gene matches. CDR3 residues: CASSLAGQGNGYTF. The CDR3 coding sequence is TGCGCCAGCAGCTTGGCGGGACAGGGTAATGGCTACACCTTC.

By share, this clone counts as medium-sized. The chain couples TRBV10-1 to TRBJ2-2; D gene ambiguous. The CDR3 contains 15 residues. Germline V gives CDR1 WNHNN, CDR2 SYGVQD (reference sequence). V lost 2 bases and J lost 1, with 8 bases in between. CDR3 protein: CASSEAHENTGELFF. The CDR3 nucleotides read TGCGCCAGCAGTGAGGCACACGAGAACACCGGGGAGCTGTTTTTT.

The genes are TRBV9 and TRBJ2-1; TRBD2 is a possible D gene (5 bases). This CDR3 spans 15 amino acids. Between the trimmed V and J ends, which lost 5 bases and 0 bases, there was a span of 12 bases. CDR1 and CDR2 (germline): SGDLS, YYNGEE. CDR3 nucleotide sequence: TGTGCCAGCAGTTGGACTGGAAGCTCCTACAATGAGCAGTTCTTC. This encodes CASSWTGSSYNEQFF.

The chain combines TRBV5-1 with TRBJ2-4, with TRBD1 matching 9 bases. Germline CDR1 reads SGHRS; CDR2 reads YFSETQ. V dropped 0 bases and J dropped 5; count of bases not matched to a gene: 3. The CDR3 covers 15 residues. For the CDR3, the DNA is TGCGCCAGCAGCTTGGGGGACAGGGCCGAAAACATTCAGTACTTC. This encodes CASSLGDRAENIQYF.